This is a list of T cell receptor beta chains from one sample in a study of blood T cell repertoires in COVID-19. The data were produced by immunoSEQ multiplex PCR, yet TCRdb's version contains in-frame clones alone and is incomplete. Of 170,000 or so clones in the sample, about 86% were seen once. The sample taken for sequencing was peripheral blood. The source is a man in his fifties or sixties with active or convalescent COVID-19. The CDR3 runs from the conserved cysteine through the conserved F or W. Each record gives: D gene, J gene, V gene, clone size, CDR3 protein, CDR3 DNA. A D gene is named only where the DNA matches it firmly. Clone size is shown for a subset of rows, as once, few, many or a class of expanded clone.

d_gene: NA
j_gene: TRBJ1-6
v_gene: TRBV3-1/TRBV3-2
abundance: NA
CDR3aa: CASSDTWGNSPLHF
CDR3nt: TGTGCCAGCAGCGACACCTGGGGCAATTCACCCCTCCACTTT

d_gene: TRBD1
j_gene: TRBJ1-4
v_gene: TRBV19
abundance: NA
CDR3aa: CASSSSGTGGEKLFF
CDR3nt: TGTGCCAGTAGTAGTTCCGGGACAGGCGGTGAAAAACTGTTTTTT

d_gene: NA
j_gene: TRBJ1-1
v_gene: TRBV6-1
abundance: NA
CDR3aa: CASSERGNTEAFF
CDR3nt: TGTGCCAGCAGTGAAAGAGGGAACACTGAAGCTTTCTTT

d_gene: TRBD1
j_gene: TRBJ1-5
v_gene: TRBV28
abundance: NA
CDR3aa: CASTSRRGLQPQHF
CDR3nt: TGTGCCAGCACCTCGCGTAGGGGGCTTCAGCCCCAGCATTTT

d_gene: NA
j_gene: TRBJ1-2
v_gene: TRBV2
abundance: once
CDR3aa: CASSVDSYGYTF
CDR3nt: TGTGCCAGCAGTGTAGACAGCTATGGCTACACCTTC

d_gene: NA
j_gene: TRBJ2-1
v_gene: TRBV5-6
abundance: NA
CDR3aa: CASSPTGGLYNEQFF
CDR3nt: TGTGCCAGCAGCCCAACTGGGGGCTTGTACAATGAGCAGTTCTTC

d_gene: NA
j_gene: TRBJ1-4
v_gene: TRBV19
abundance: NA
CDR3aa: CASSIPPPGDEKLFF
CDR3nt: TGTGCCAGTAGTATCCCACCCCCAGGCGATGAAAAACTGTTTTTT

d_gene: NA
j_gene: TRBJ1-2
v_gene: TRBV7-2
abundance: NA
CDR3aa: CASSLDRGTNHYTF
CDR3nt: TGTGCCAGCAGCTTAGATCGGGGGACGAACCACTACACCTTC

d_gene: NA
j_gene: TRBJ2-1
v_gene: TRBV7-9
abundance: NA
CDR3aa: CASSFLVENINEQFF
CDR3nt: TGTGCCAGCAGCTTTCTTGTCGAGAATATCAATGAGCAGTTCTTC

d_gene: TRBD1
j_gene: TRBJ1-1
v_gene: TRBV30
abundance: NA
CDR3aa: CAWSRGANTEAFF
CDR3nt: TGTGCCTGGTCCAGGGGGGCGAACACTGAAGCTTTCTTT

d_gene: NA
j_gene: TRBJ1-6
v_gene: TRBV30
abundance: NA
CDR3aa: CAWTRRGHYNSPLHF
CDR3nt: TGTGCCTGGACAAGAAGGGGACACTATAATTCACCCCTCCACTTT

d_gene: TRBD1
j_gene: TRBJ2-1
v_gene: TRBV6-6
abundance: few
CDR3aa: CASSYSLGTGNNEQFF
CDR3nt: TGTGCCAGCAGTTACTCCCTAGGGACAGGCAACAATGAGCAGTTCTTC

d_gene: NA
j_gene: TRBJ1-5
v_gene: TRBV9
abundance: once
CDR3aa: CASSVTDRLNQPQHF
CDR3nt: TGTGCCAGCAGCGTAACGGACAGACTCAATCAGCCCCAGCATTTT

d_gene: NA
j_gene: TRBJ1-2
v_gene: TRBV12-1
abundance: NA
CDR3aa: CASSFFMLGGQGVSNYGYTF
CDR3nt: TGTGCCAGCAGCTTTTTCATGCTGGGGGGACAGGGGGTATCTAACTATGGCTACACCTTC

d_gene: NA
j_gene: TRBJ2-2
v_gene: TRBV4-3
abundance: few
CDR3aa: CASSPSPQGNTGELFF
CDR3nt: TGCGCCAGCAGCCCTAGCCCACAGGGGAACACCGGGGAGCTGTTTTTT

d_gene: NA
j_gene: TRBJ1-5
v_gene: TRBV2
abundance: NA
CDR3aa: CASSEGTVYQPQHF
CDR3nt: TGTGCCAGCAGTGAAGGGACAGTTTATCAGCCCCAGCATTTT

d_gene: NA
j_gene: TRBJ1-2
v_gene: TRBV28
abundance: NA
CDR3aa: CASTVHTNYGYTF
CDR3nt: TGTGCCAGCACAGTCCATACTAACTATGGCTACACCTTC

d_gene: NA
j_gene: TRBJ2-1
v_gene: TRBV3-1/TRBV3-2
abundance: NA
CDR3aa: CASSPRLAGNEQFF
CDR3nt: TGTGCCAGCAGCCCTAGGCTAGCAGGCAATGAGCAGTTCTTC

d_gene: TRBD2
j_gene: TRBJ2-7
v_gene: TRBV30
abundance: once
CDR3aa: CAWSEAGGSYEQYF
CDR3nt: TGTGCCTGGAGTGAGGCGGGAGGGTCCTACGAGCAGTACTTC

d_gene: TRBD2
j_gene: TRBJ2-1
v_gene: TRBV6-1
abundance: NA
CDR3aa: CASSEARLAGVNEQFF
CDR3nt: TGTGCCAGCAGTGAAGCGCGGCTAGCGGGGGTGAATGAGCAGTTCTTC

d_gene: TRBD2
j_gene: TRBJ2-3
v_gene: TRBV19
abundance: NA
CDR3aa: CASNTGYPGRETQYF
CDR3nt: TGTGCCAGTAACACAGGGTACCCCGGGAGGGAAACGCAGTATTTT

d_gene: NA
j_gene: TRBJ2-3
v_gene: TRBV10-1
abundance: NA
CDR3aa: CASSENSDMQYF
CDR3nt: TGCGCCAGCAGTGAGAATTCAGATATGCAGTATTTT

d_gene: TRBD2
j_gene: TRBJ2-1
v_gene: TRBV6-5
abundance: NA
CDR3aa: CASSPTSGRDEQFF
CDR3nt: TGTGCCAGCAGTCCGACTAGCGGGAGGGATGAGCAGTTCTTC

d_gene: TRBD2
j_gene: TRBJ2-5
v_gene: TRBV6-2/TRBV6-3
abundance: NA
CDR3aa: CASSPGLASETQYF
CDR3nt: TGTGCCAGCAGTCCCGGACTAGCGTCAGAGACCCAGTACTTC

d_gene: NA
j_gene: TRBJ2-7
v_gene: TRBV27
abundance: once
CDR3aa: CASSLGGDPWEQYF
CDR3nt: TGTGCCAGCAGTCTAGGAGGGGACCCTTGGGAGCAGTACTTC

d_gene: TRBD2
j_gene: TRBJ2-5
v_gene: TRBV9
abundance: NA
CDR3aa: CASSVEAGLAGETQYF
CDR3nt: TGTGCCAGCAGCGTAGAGGCCGGTCTAGCGGGAGAGACCCAGTACTTC

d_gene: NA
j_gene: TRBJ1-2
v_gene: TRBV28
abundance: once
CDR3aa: CASSTDRYGYTF
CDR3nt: TGTGCCAGCAGTACGGACAGATATGGCTACACCTTC

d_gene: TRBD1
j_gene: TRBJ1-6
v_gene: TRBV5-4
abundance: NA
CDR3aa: CASSSGQEHNSPLHF
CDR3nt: TGTGCCAGCAGCTCCGGACAGGAACATAATTCACCCCTCCACTTT

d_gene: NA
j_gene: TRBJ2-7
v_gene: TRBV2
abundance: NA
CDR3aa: CASSPATDSYEQYF
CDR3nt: TGTGCCAGCAGTCCCGCGACAGACTCCTACGAGCAGTACTTC

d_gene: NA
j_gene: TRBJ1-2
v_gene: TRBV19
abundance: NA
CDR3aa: CASSRRSWGGEVNGYTF
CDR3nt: TGTGCCAGTAGTCGGAGGTCCTGGGGGGGCGAGGTCAATGGCTACACCTTC